These T cell receptor beta chains were read from a single sample in a study of radiation and T cells in renal cell carcinoma. Clones were read by immunoSEQ multiplex PCR, and TCRdb kept only the in-frame ones, dropping some. Among about 140,000 clones, less than 90% were seen once, and the ten largest hold under 30%. The source was blood, collected from a patient whose treatment included radiotherapy and nephrectomy. All receptors derive from a woman aged 50 to 60 with renal cell carcinoma. Each CDR3 is given with its conserved first and last residue. Each record gives: clone size, J gene, D gene, V gene, CDR3 protein, CDR3 DNA. D genes are given only for firm matches. Not every row has a clone size; where given, it reads once, few, many or a size class.

>-|TRBJ2-1|-|TRBV14
CASSQDRVINNEQFF
TGTGCCAGCAGCCAAGATAGGGTCATCAACAATGAGCAGTTCTTC
>-|TRBJ1-2|TRBD1|TRBV7-2
CASSSGQARYGYTF
TGTGCCAGCAGCTCAGGACAGGCTAGATACGGCTACACCTTC
>-|TRBJ2-1|TRBD2|TRBV7-2
CASSFTGGLSYNEQFF
TGTGCCAGCAGCTTCACGGGGGGGCTCTCCTACAATGAGCAGTTCTTC
>-|TRBJ2-7|TRBD2|TRBV10-2
CASTHLDSGGDYEQYF
TGCGCCAGCACCCATCTGGACAGCGGGGGGGACTACGAGCAGTACTTC
>-|TRBJ1-5|-|TRBV18
CASSPADSQPQHF
TGTGCCAGCTCACCCGCCGACAGCCAGCCCCAGCATTTT
>-|TRBJ2-1|-|TRBV29-1
CSVEDRDKQFF
TGCAGCGTTGAAGATCGGGACAAGCAGTTCTTC
>-|TRBJ2-6|-|TRBV7-5
CARSFTTRGANVLTF
TGTGCCAGAAGCTTTACAACGAGGGGGGCCAACGTCCTGACTTTC
>few|TRBJ2-2|-|TRBV5-1
CASYQGGELFF
TGCGCCAGTTATCAGGGCGGGGAGCTGTTTTTT
>-|TRBJ2-7|TRBD1|TRBV7-9
CASSLGTGNYEQYF
TGTGCCAGCAGCCTGGGGACAGGGAACTACGAGCAGTACTTC
>-|TRBJ1-4|-|TRBV5-4
CASSHPSRKEKLFF
TGTGCCAGCAGTCACCCAAGCCGGAAGGAAAAACTGTTTTTT
>few|TRBJ1-1|-|TRBV27
CASSFGPGSTEAFF
TGTGCCAGCAGTTTTGGGCCGGGGAGCACTGAAGCTTTCTTT
>few|TRBJ1-6|-|TRBV30
CAWSVRRLTADNSPLHF
TGTGCCTGGAGTGTACGGCGACTCACGGCGGATAATTCACCCCTCCACTTT
>-|TRBJ2-7|-|TRBV7-2
CASSLAPGRDEQYF
TGTGCCAGCAGCTTAGCCCCGGGCAGGGACGAGCAGTACTTC
>-|TRBJ1-5|-|TRBV6-6
CASSRQPANQPQHF
TGTGCCAGCAGCCGACAACCGGCCAATCAGCCCCAGCATTTT
>-|TRBJ2-2|TRBD1|TRBV4-3
CASSHSQGAAGELFF
TGCGCCAGCAGCCATTCGCAGGGGGCGGCCGGGGAGCTGTTTTTT
>-|TRBJ2-5|TRBD1|TRBV5-4
CASSYGQGAGETQYF
TGTGCCAGCAGCTACGGACAGGGGGCGGGCGAGACCCAGTACTTC
>-|TRBJ2-2|-|TRBV9
CASSVVPTGEPGELFF
TGTGCCAGCAGCGTAGTCCCCACGGGAGAACCCGGGGAGCTGTTTTTT
>-|TRBJ2-1|TRBD2|TRBV4-1
CASSQSWEGEQFF
TGCGCCAGCAGCCAATCCTGGGAGGGGGAGCAGTTCTTC
>-|TRBJ2-4|-|TRBV4-1
CASSQIQDRWGDKNIQYF
TGCGCCAGCAGCCAGATACAAGATAGGTGGGGGGACAAAAACATTCAGTACTTC
>-|TRBJ1-5|-|TRBV10-1
CASSESQKPQHF
TGCGCCAGCAGTGAGTCCCAGAAGCCCCAGCATTTT
>-|TRBJ2-3|TRBD2|TRBV5-1
CASSLEVIGGSLDTQYF
TGCGCCAGCAGCTTGGAGGTTATCGGCGGGAGTTTGGATACGCAGTATTTT
>-|TRBJ2-1|TRBD2|TRBV27
CASSRPTGLAGVMMSEQFF
TGTGCCAGCAGCCGACCTACGGGACTAGCGGGAGTAATGATGTCGGAGCAGTTCTTC
>-|TRBJ2-7|TRBD1|TRBV6-6
CASSLRQGGYEQYF
TGTGCCAGCAGCCTTAGACAGGGTGGATACGAGCAGTACTTC
>-|TRBJ2-2|-|TRBV27
CASSSPRGELFF
TGTGCCAGCAGTTCCCCTCGCGGGGAGCTGTTTTTT
>-|TRBJ1-2|TRBD1|TRBV5-6
CASRVSGGGYGYTF
TGTGCCAGCAGAGTCTCAGGGGGCGGCTATGGCTACACCTTC
>-|TRBJ1-1|TRBD1|TRBV2
CASVRDRGTEAFF
TGTGCCAGCGTCAGAGACAGGGGCACTGAAGCTTTCTTT
>-|TRBJ2-2|-|TRBV2
CASSAQVNTGELFF
TGTGCCAGCAGTGCCCAAGTGAACACCGGGGAGCTGTTTTTT